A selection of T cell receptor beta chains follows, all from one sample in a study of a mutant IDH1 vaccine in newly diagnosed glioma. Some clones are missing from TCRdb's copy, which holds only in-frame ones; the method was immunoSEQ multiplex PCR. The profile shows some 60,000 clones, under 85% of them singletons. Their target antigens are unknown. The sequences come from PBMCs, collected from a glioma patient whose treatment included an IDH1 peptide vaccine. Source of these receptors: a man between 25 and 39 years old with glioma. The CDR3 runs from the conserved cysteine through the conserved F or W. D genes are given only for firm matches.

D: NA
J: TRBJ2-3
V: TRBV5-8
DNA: TGTGCCAGCAGCGCCCTCGACCCTACAAGCACAGATACGCAGTATTTT
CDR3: CASSALDPTSTDTQYF

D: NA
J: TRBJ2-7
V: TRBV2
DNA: TGTGCCAGCAGCAAAAGGGGGGAAAGGTCCTACGAGCAGTACTTC
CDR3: CASSKRGERSYEQYF

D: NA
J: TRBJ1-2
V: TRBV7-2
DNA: TGTGCCAGCAGCTTAGTGGGGGAAAGTGGCTACACCTTC
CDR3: CASSLVGESGYTF

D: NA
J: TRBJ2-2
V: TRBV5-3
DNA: TGTGCCAGAAGCGTAGCCTCCTCGTCGTGCCTCAAAAAGTACACCGGGGAGCTGTTTTTT
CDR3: CARSVASSSCLKKYTGELFF

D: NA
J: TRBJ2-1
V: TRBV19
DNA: TGTGCCAGTAGTATGATAGGGTCCTACAATGAGCAGTTCTTC
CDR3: CASSMIGSYNEQFF

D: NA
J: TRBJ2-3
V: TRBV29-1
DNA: TGCAGCGCTCGACCACAGGGCACAGATACGCAGTATTTT
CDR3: CSARPQGTDTQYF

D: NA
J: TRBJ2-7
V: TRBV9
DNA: TGTGCCAGCAGCGTAGGTCCGGACTCGGCCTACGAGCAGTACTTC
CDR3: CASSVGPDSAYEQYF

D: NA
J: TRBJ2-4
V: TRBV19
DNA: TGTGCCAGTAGTATGGGTCCGGGAGCCAAAAACATTCAGTACTTC
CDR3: CASSMGPGAKNIQYF

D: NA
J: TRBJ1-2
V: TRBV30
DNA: TGTGCCTGGAGTGTACAGTTCCCCTATGGCTACACCTTC
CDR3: CAWSVQFPYGYTF

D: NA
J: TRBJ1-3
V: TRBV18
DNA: TGTGCCAGCTCCCCCCGGCGGGGATTATCCGGAAACACCATATATTTT
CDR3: CASSPRRGLSGNTIYF

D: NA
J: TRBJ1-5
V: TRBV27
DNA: TGTGCCAGCAGCCCGCAGACTTCCTTGCTGGGAAATCAGCCCCAGCATTTT
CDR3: CASSPQTSLLGNQPQHF

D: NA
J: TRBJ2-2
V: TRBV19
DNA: TGTGCCTCCTCCGGCCCCGGGGAGCTGTTTTTT
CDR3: CASSGPGELFF

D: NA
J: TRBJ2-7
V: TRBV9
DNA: TGTGCCAGCAGCGTAGGAGCAGGCCGTGTCTCCTACGAGCAGTACTTC
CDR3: CASSVGAGRVSYEQYF

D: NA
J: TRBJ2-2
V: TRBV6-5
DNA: TGTGCCAGCAGACCAACAAAATGGACCGGGGAGCTGTTTTTT
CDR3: CASRPTKWTGELFF

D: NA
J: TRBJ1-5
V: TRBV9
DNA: TGTGCCAGCAGCGTGGGGGATGGCTCAAATCAGCCCCAGCATTTT
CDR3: CASSVGDGSNQPQHF

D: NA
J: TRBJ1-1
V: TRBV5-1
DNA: TGCGCCAGCAGATTCGACACTGAAGCTTTCTTT
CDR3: CASRFDTEAFF

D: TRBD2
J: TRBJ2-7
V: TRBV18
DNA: TGTGCCAGCTCACCACCGGGAGCGGGACCTTACGAGCAGTACTTC
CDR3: CASSPPGAGPYEQYF

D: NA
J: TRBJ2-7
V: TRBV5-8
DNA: TGTGCCAGCGCACCGCCGGGGGTGAGGGCCAATTCCTACGAGCAGTACTTC
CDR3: CASAPPGVRANSYEQYF